Below are 17 T cell receptor beta chains sequenced from a single sample in a study of shared clonotypes between healthy human individuals. The naive CD8 fraction comprised CD45RO-negative cells positively selected for CCR7 and excluded terminally differentiated effector memory CD45RA+ cells. Generated by immunoSEQ multiplex PCR, the TCRdb table keeps only in-frame clones and is missing some. The table has some 2 million clones, just under 95% seen once. The sample taken for sequencing was naive CD8+ T cells sorted from blood. These receptors originate from a man between 18 and 29 years old in good health.

The V gene is TRBV30, the J gene TRBJ1-1, with a tentative D call TRBD1 (5 bases). Germline loops: CDR1 GTSNPN, CDR2 SVGIG (reference sequence). The CDR3 length is 16 residues. V was clipped by 2 bases and J by 3 bases, with 19 bases between them. The CDR3 coding sequence is TGTGCCTGGAGTCCCAATATCCCCAGGGAGGACACTGAAGCTTTCTTT. Encoded protein: CAWSPNIPREDTEAFF. Together with reference TRBV30 and TRBJ1-1, the CDR3 gives the full variable domain: SQTIHQWPATLVQPVGSPLSLECTVEGTSNPNLYWYRQAAGRGLQLLFYSVGIGQISSEVPQNLSASRPQDRQFILSSKKLLLSDSGFYLCAWSPNIPREDTEAFFGQGTRLTVV.

Here the CDR3 reads CASSLNPGTGFTDTQYF. CDR3 bases: TGTGCCAGCAGCTTAAATCCGGGGACAGGGTTCACAGATACGCAGTATTTT. The genes are TRBV7-2 and TRBJ2-3; 9 positions match TRBD1. Germline CDR1 reads SGHTA; CDR2 reads FQGNSA. Losses at the gene ends were 2 bases for V and 2 bases for J; bases not matched to a gene: 8. CDR3 length: 17 residues. Full variable domain (outside the CDR3, taken from reference TRBV7-2 and TRBJ2-3): GAGVSQSPSNKVTEKGKDVELRCDPISGHTALYWYRQSLGQGLEFLIYFQGNSAPDKSGLPSDRFSAERTGGSVSTLTIQRTQQEDSAVYLCASSLNPGTGFTDTQYFGPGTRLTVL.

The rearrangement joins TRBV7-9 to TRBJ2-2, with D possibly matching TRBD1 (6 bases). CDR3 size: 17 residues. Trimming removed 3 bases at V and 2 bases at J, with 16 bases between. CDR1 and CDR2 from the germline V gene are SEHNR and FQNEAQ (reference sequence). CDR3 DNA sequence: TGTGCCAGCAGCTTTTCACCGGGACACCTAAACACCGGGGAGCTGTTTTTT. It codes for CASSFSPGHLNTGELFF.

J is TRBJ1-2 and V is TRBV30; perhaps TRBD1 as D (5 bases). Germline lookup yields CDR1 GTSNPN and CDR2 SVGIG (reference sequence). CDR3 length: 12 residues. Trimming removed 8 bases from V and 4 bases from J, with 14 bases in between. CDR3 in amino acids: CALMLGGYGYTF. The DNA for the CDR3 is TGTGCCCTGATGTTGGGGGGCTATGGCTACACCTTC. The whole variable domain, filled in from reference TRBV30 and TRBJ1-2, reads SQTIHQWPATLVQPVGSPLSLECTVEGTSNPNLYWYRQAAGRGLQLLFYSVGIGQISSEVPQNLSASRPQDRQFILSSKKLLLSDSGFYLCALMLGGYGYTFGSGTRLTVV.

The V call is TRBV6-1, the J call TRBJ2-4, with D perhaps TRBD2 (6 bases). This CDR3 comprises 14 residues. Deletions cut 3 bases from V and 0 bases from J, with 6 bases between. Germline assignment: CDR1 MNHNS and CDR2 SASEGT. CDR3 residues: CASSDGGAKNIQYF. The CDR3 DNA is TGTGCCAGCAGTGACGGGGGAGCCAAAAACATTCAGTACTTC.

The chain has TRBV28 and TRBJ1-1; D is unresolved. CDR3 length equals 14 residues. Trimming took 2 bases from V and 4 from J, leaving 11 bases between them. Germline V CDR1 and CDR2: MDHEN, SYDVKM. CDR3: CASSLIGQFTEAFF. The CDR3 region has the DNA TGTGCCAGCAGTTTAATCGGCCAGTTCACTGAAGCTTTCTTT.

V and J are TRBV18 and TRBJ1-1; D gene uncertain. Germline V gene lookup returns CDR1 KGHSH and CDR2 LQKENI. The CDR3 contains 15 residues. Trimming removed 3 bases at V and 1 base at J, with 12 bases between. CDR3 sequence reads: CASSPAGRGNTEAFF. The DNA for the CDR3 is TGTGCCAGCTCACCGGCTGGAAGAGGGAACACTGAAGCTTTCTTT.

This clone was counted a single time. The chain recombines TRBV5-4 with TRBJ2-5, with D tentatively TRBD2 (6 bases). Germline CDR1 and CDR2: SGHNT and YYREEE (reference sequence). This CDR3 is built from 15 residues. The V end was cut by 4 bases, the J end by 4 bases, with 17 bases between. This chain's CDR3 is CASSPGVGLIETQYF. The CDR3 nucleotides are TGTGCCAGCAGCCCGGGGGTAGGGTTGATAGAGACCCAGTACTTC.

V and J are TRBV9 and TRBJ2-7, with a weak D call TRBD2 (6 bases). The CDR3 spans 15 residues. V was shortened by 3 bases and J by 5 bases, with 18 bases between the two germline ends. Germline V gene lookup returns CDR1 SGDLS and CDR2 YYNGEE. DNA of the CDR3: TGTGCCAGCAGCGACGAACCGGGACCGGGGGACGAGCAGTACTTC. Its translation: CASSDEPGPGDEQYF.

The chain links TRBV10-3 to TRBJ2-7, with D perhaps being TRBD1 or TRBD2 (5 bases each). Trimming cost V 3 bases and J 4 bases, with 10 bases left between them. The CDR3 length is 13 residues. CDR1 is ENHRY and CDR2 is SYGVKD in the germline V gene. The CDR3 DNA is TGTGCCATCAGTGATGAGGGGCAGTACGAGCAGTACTTC. Protein product: CAISDEGQYEQYF.

V is TRBV7-9 and J is TRBJ1-2, with D unclear. V lost 1 base and J 7 bases, leaving 4 bases between the germline ends. CDR3 length: 11 amino acids. Germline-derived CDR1 and CDR2 are SEHNR and FQNEAQ (reference sequence). CDR3 region: CASSLDLGYTF. DNA of the CDR3: TGTGCCAGCAGCTTAGATCTTGGCTACACCTTC.

This rearrangement joins TRBV2 to TRBJ2-7, with 7 positions matching TRBD1. This CDR3 contains 15 residues. V lost 3 bases to trimming and J lost 5 bases; unmatched junction nucleotides: 10. Germline-derived CDR1 and CDR2 are SNHLY and FYNNEI. The CDR3 loop is CASSDPRQGSDEQYF. CDR3 DNA sequence: TGTGCCAGCAGTGACCCCCGACAGGGAAGCGACGAGCAGTACTTC.

The genes are TRBV18 and TRBJ1-2; D perhaps matches TRBD1 (6 bases). The germline V and J ends were trimmed by 5 bases and 2 bases, with 9 bases remaining between them. The CDR3 has 13 amino acids. Germline V gene sequence: CDR1 KGHSH, CDR2 LQKENI. Written as DNA, the CDR3 is TGTGCCAGCTCAGGAACAGGGAACTATGGCTACACCTTC. Protein: CASSGTGNYGYTF.

This chain links TRBV7-3 with TRBJ2-1; 10 positions match TRBD1. Germline values: CDR1 SGHTA, CDR2 FQGTGA. The length of the CDR3 is 16 residues. The ends lost 2 bases at V and 7 bases at J; junction bases unmatched: 8. The CDR3 nucleotides read TGTGCCAGCAGCTTACACCCGGGACAGGGGATAAATGAGCAGTTCTTC. Translated, it gives CASSLHPGQGINEQFF.

The chain couples TRBV4-1 to TRBJ2-7; perhaps TRBD1 as D (6 bases). This CDR3 is 14 amino acids long. Germline CDR1 is MGHRA and CDR2 is YSYEKL. Trimming removed 1 base from V and 6 bases from J, with 13 bases in between. The CDR3, as DNA: TGCGCCAGCAGCCAAGGTCGGACAGTTGCCGAGCAGTACTTC. This translates into CASSQGRTVAEQYF.

The genes are TRBV7-3 and TRBJ2-7; D is possibly TRBD2 (5 bases). The V gene lost 2 bases and the J gene lost 6 bases, with 11 bases spanning the gap. Looked up from germline, CDR1 is SGHTA and CDR2 is FQGTGA. This CDR3 spans 13 amino acids. CDR3 sequence: CASSLLGESEQYF. DNA of the CDR3: TGTGCCAGCAGCTTACTCGGGGAGAGCGAGCAGTACTTC.

The sample holds many counts of this clone. This chain joins TRBV30 and TRBJ1-6; D not resolved. Trimming took 4 bases from V and 5 from J, leaving 9 bases between them. The CDR3 spans 13 residues. In germline, CDR1 is GTSNPN, CDR2 SVGIG (reference sequence). The CDR3 sequence: CAWTVGNNSPLHF. Here the CDR3 DNA reads TGTGCCTGGACCGTGGGTAATAATTCACCCCTCCACTTT.